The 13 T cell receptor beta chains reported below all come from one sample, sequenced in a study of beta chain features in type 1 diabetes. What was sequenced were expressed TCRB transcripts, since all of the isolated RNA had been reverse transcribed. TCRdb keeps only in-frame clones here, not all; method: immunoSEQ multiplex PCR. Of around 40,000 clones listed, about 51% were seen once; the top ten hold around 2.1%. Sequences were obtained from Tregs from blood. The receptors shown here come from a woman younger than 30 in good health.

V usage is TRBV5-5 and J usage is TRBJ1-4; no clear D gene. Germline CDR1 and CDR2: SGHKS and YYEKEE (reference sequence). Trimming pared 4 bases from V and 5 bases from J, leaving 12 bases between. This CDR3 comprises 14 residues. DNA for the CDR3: TGTGCCAGCAGCCGGCGACAAGAAAATGAAAAACTGTTTTTT. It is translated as CASSRRQENEKLFF.

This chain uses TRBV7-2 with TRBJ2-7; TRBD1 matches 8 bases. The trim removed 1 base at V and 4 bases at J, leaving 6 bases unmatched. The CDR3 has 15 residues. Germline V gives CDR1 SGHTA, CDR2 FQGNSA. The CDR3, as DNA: TGTGCCAGCAGCTTAGACAGGGGGATTTTTTACGAGCAGTACTTC. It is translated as CASSLDRGIFYEQYF.

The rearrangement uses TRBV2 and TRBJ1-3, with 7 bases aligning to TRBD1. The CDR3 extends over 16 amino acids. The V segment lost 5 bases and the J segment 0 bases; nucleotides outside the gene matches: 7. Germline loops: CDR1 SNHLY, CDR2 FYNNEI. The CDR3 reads CASSFDRAVSGNTIYF. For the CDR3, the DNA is TGTGCCAGCAGTTTCGACAGGGCGGTCTCTGGAAACACCATATATTTT.

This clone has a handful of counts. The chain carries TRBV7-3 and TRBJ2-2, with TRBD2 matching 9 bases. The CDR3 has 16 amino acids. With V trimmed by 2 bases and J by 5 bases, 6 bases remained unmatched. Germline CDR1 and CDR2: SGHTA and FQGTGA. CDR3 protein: CASSLGAGGLTGELFF. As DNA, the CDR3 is TGTGCCAGCAGCTTAGGAGCGGGAGGATTAACCGGGGAGCTGTTTTTT.

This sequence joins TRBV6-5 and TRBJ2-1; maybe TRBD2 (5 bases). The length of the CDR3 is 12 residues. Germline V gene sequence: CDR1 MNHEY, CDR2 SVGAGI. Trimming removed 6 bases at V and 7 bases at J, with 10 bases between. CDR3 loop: CASSRTRNEQFF. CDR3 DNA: TGTGCCAGCAGCCGTACTAGAAATGAGCAGTTCTTC.

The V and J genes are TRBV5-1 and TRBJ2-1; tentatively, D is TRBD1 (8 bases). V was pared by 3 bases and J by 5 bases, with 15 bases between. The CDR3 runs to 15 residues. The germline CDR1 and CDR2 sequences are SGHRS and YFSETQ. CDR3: CASSSGQGGHNEQFF. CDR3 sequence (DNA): TGCGCCAGCAGCTCCGGACAGGGAGGGCACAATGAGCAGTTCTTC.

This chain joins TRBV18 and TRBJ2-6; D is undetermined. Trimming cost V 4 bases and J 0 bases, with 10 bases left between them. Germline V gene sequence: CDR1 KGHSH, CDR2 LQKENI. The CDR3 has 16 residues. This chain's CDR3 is CASSRWASSGANVLTF. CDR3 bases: TGTGCCAGCTCACGGTGGGCCAGCTCTGGGGCCAACGTCCTGACTTTC.

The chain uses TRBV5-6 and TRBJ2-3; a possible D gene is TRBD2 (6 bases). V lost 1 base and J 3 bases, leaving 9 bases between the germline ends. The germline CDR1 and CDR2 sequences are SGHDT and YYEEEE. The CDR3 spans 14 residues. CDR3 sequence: CASSLSGLTDTQYF. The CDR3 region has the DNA TGTGCCAGCAGCTTGAGCGGGTTGACAGATACGCAGTATTTT.

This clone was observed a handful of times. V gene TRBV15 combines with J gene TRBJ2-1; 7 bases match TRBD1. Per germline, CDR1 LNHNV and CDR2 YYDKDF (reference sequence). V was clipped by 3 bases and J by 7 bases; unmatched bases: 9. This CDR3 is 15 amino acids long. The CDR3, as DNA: TGTGCCACCAGCAGGCCGGGGACAGAAACAAATGAGCAGTTCTTC. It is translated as CATSRPGTETNEQFF.

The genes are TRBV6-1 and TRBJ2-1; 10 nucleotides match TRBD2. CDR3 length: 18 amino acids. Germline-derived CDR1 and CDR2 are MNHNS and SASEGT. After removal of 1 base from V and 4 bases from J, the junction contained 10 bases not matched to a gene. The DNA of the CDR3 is TGTGCCAGCAGTGAAGGTATTTCGCTACTAGCGGGATACAATGAGCAGTTCTTC. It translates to CASSEGISLLAGYNEQFF.

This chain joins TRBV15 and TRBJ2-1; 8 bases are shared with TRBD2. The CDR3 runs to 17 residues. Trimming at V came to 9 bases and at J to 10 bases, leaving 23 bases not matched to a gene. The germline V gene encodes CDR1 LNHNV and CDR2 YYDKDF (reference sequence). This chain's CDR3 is CATREQDERAGRGEQFF. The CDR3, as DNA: TGTGCCACGCGAGAGCAGGACGAGCGGGCCGGGAGGGGCGAGCAGTTCTTC.

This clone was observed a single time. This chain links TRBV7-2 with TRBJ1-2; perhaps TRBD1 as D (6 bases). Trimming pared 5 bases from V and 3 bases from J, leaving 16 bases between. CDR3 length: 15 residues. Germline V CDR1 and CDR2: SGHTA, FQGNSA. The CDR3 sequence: CASSLGGARDYGYTF. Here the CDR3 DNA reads TGTGCCAGCAGCCTCGGGGGGGCGAGGGACTATGGCTACACCTTC.

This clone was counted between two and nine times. The CDR3 DNA reads as TGTGCCAGCAGCTCGGGACAGGGGGCCACCTACAATGAGCAGTTCTTC. It translates to CASSSGQGATYNEQFF. The chain joins TRBV5-4 to TRBJ2-1; the match to TRBD1 covers 12 bases. Germline V lookup: CDR1 SGHNT, CDR2 YYREEE (reference sequence). With 3 bases clipped from V and 2 bases from J, the junction kept 3 bases outside the gene matches. The CDR3 is 16 residues long.